Listed here are 31 T cell receptor beta chains from one sample, sequenced in a study of cytomegalovirus exposure and HLA in healthy donors. PCR amplification relied on 60 Vbeta primers (plus 13 Jbeta primers). TCRdb keeps only in-frame clones here, not all; method: immunoSEQ multiplex PCR. Seen here are around 170,000 clones, roughly 72% observed once, and the top ten hold 1.5% to 1.7%. Sample: PBMCs. The receptors here all came from a man between 40 and 49 years old in good health and CMV-seronegative.

The chain has TRBV29-1 and TRBJ2-7; 7 nucleotides agree with TRBD1. CDR1 and CDR2 from the germline V gene are SQVTM and ANQGSEA. With 6 bases clipped from V and 5 bases from J, the junction kept 16 bases outside the gene matches. This CDR3 has 15 residues. CDR3: CSVGQLATPFDEQYF. The CDR3 DNA follows: TGCAGCGTGGGACAGCTAGCAACCCCTTTTGACGAGCAGTACTTC.

The chain couples TRBV6-1 to TRBJ2-7; D may be TRBD2 (6 bases). With 3 bases removed from V and 2 bases from J, the gap between germline ends came to 11 bases. CDR3 size: 14 residues. Germline-derived CDR1 and CDR2 are MNHNS and SASEGT. CDR3 protein: CASSDRSSAYEQYV. CDR3 nucleotides: TGTGCCAGCAGTGACCGGTCTAGCGCCTACGAGCAGTACGTC.

The chain links TRBV7-9 to TRBJ2-7, with TRBD2 matching 10 bases. This CDR3 is built from 19 residues. CDR1 and CDR2 (germline): SEHNR, FQNEAQ (reference sequence). Trimming cost V 4 bases and J 2 bases; bases outside gene matches: 17. CDR3 sequence reads: CASSSLPPSGSGSPYEQYV. In DNA, the CDR3 is TGTGCCAGCAGCTCCTTGCCCCCTAGCGGGAGTGGTAGCCCCTACGAGCAGTACGTC.

The chain combines TRBV4-1 with TRBJ2-4, with 11 bases aligning to TRBD2. In germline, CDR1 is MGHRA, CDR2 YSYEKL. The V gene end was trimmed by 4 bases and the J gene end by 5 bases; junction bases not matched to a gene: 10. The CDR3 sequence is 17 residues long. CDR3 DNA sequence: TGCGCCAGCAGCCCGGGACTAGCGGTCGAAGGGGAAAACATTCAGTACTTC. Its translation: CASSPGLAVEGENIQYF.

The chain employs TRBV18 and TRBJ1-1; 10 bases align to TRBD1. Germline values: CDR1 KGHSH, CDR2 LQKENI. V shed 5 bases and J 5 bases; nucleotides not matched to a gene: 11. The CDR3 totals 16 residues. The CDR3, as DNA: TGTGCCAGCTCAGCTACCGGGACAGGGGTGTGGACTGAAGCTTTCTTT. Residues: CASSATGTGVWTEAFF.

The chain has TRBV2 and TRBJ1-2; 9 positions match TRBD1. V trimming: 5 bases; J trimming: 4 bases; junction bases outside the gene matches: 2. The CDR3 is made up of 13 amino acids. CDR1 and CDR2 from the germline V gene are SNHLY and FYNNEI. In nucleotides, the CDR3 is TGTGCCAGCAGTTCGACAGGGGGCTATGGCTACACCTTC. Protein sequence: CASSSTGGYGYTF.

The rearrangement joins TRBV5-6 to TRBJ2-5, with TRBD1 matching 7 bases. The CDR3 is made up of 15 amino acids. Germline lookup yields CDR1 SGHDT and CDR2 YYEEEE. Trimming removed 2 bases from V and 2 bases from J; junction bases left unmatched: 6. CDR3 bases: TGTGCCAGCAGCTTACCGGGACAGCTACAAGAGACCCAGTACTTC. It codes for CASSLPGQLQETQYF.

Worth noting for this clone: Other DNA sequences in this specimen translate into the identical CDR3. The chain is built from TRBV28 and TRBJ2-5; 7 positions match TRBD2. The V gene end was trimmed by 1 base and the J gene end by 3 bases; junction bases not matched to a gene: 5. Germline V gene sequence: CDR1 MDHEN, CDR2 SYDVKM. CDR3 length: 15 amino acids. The CDR3 DNA reads TGTGCCAGCAGTTTATCAAGGGCGGGGGAAGAGACCCAGTACTTC. Translated, it gives CASSLSRAGEETQYF.

The CDR3 nucleotides read TGTGCCAGCACGGGGGGGGGCGCGTATCCTGACAATGAGCAGTTCTTC. This gives the protein CASTGGGAYPDNEQFF. The V call is TRBV27, the J call TRBJ2-1; 8 bases are a match to TRBD2. Germline V CDR1 and CDR2: MNHEY, SMNVEV (reference sequence). The CDR3 loop spans 16 amino acids. V lost 7 bases to trimming and J lost 5 bases; unmatched junction nucleotides: 13.

The V gene is TRBV7-9, the J gene TRBJ1-1; D not certain. V lost 1 base, J lost 11 bases, and 14 bases lay in between. The CDR3 is made up of 13 amino acids. The germline CDR1 and CDR2 sequences are SEHNR and FQNEAQ (reference sequence). The CDR3 bases are TGTGCCAGCAGCTTAGGCGGGCCCCCCACGGCTTTCTTT. Amino acids: CASSLGGPPTAFF.

This CDR3 reads CASSDRAHTDTQYF. DNA for the CDR3: TGTGCCAGCAGTGACAGGGCTCACACAGATACGCAGTATTTT. The gene calls are TRBV2 and TRBJ2-3; possible D gene TRBD1, 5 bases. CDR1 and CDR2 (germline): SNHLY, FYNNEI. CDR3 length: 14 residues. The V gene lost 3 bases and the J gene lost 2 bases, with 9 bases spanning the gap.

V usage is TRBV30 and J usage is TRBJ2-2; D is unclear. This CDR3 spans 14 amino acids. Trimming stripped 4 bases from V and 3 bases from J, with 12 bases between. Germline V gene sequence: CDR1 GTSNPN, CDR2 SVGIG (reference sequence). CDR3 in amino acids: CAWKWAADTGELFF. The CDR3 nucleotides are TGTGCCTGGAAATGGGCAGCCGACACCGGGGAGCTGTTTTTT.

The chain recombines TRBV10-3 with TRBJ2-1; the match to TRBD1 covers 9 bases. From germline, CDR1 is ENHRY and CDR2 SYGVKD. The CDR3 is made up of 14 amino acids. The ends lost 0 bases at V and 6 bases at J; junction bases unmatched: 0. The CDR3 reads CAISESTGGNEQFF. The DNA for the CDR3 is TGTGCCATCAGTGAGTCGACAGGGGGCAATGAGCAGTTCTTC.

The chain carries TRBV7-9 and TRBJ2-5; TRBD2 matches at 7 bases. V lost 5 bases to trimming and J lost 4 bases; unmatched junction nucleotides: 16. This CDR3 comprises 17 residues. The germline gives CDR1 SEHNR, CDR2 FQNEAQ (reference sequence). The CDR3 region is CASSPAPWRSGIETQYF. The CDR3 nucleotides read TGTGCCAGCAGCCCCGCCCCCTGGAGGAGCGGGATAGAGACCCAGTACTTC.

V and J are TRBV27 and TRBJ1-4; D ambiguous. V shed 0 bases and J shed 2 bases, with 7 bases lying between them. CDR3 size: 15 residues. CDR1 is MNHEY and CDR2 is SMNVEV in the germline V gene (reference sequence). In nucleotides, the CDR3 is TGTGCCAGCAGTTTATCGGTGCAGACTAATGAAAAACTGTTTTTT. Protein product: CASSLSVQTNEKLFF.

This chain connects TRBV5-1 to TRBJ2-7, with 7 nucleotides matching TRBD2. Germline V gives CDR1 SGHRS, CDR2 YFSETQ. The CDR3 sequence is 14 residues long. Losses at the gene ends were 0 bases for V and 5 bases for J; bases not matched to a gene: 5. The CDR3 DNA is TGCGCCAGCAGCTTGGGGGGGGGATACAACGAGCAGTACTTC. Translating gives CASSLGGGYNEQYF. Full variable domain (remainder filled in from reference TRBV5-1 and TRBJ2-7): KAGVTQTPRYLIKTRGQQVTLSCSPISGHRSVSWYQQTPGQGLQFLFEYFSETQRNKGNFPGRFSGRQFSNSRSEMNVSTLELGDSALYLCASSLGGGYNEQYFGPGTRLTVT.

The chain links TRBV19 to TRBJ1-1, with 9 bases that match TRBD1. Germline lookup yields CDR1 LNHDA and CDR2 SQIVND (reference sequence). This CDR3 has 14 residues. Trimming removed 6 bases from V and 2 bases from J; junction bases left unmatched: 4. The CDR3 spells CASRYRGRNTEAFF. DNA for the CDR3: TGTGCCAGTAGGTACAGGGGGCGAAACACTGAAGCTTTCTTT.

This chain links TRBV7-6 with TRBJ2-7; TRBD2 might be the D (5 bases). Germline CDR1 is SGHVS and CDR2 is FNYEAQ. This CDR3 is 13 amino acids long. The V end was cut by 8 bases, the J end by 2 bases, with 13 bases between. The CDR3 region is CASSGGGTYEQYF. For the CDR3, the DNA is TGTGCCAGCTCCGGAGGTGGCACCTACGAGCAGTACTTC.

The chain combines TRBV6-1 with TRBJ2-4; D is possibly TRBD2 (5 bases). This CDR3 comprises 10 residues. Germline CDR1 is MNHNS and CDR2 is SASEGT. The V end lost 10 bases, the J end lost 12 bases, and 13 bases lay between the germline ends. CDR3 DNA sequence: TGTGCCACCGGTATAGGGAGTCAGTACTTC. It specifies CATGIGSQYF.

The chain recombines TRBV7-2 with TRBJ2-7, with TRBD1 matching over 7 bases. CDR1 SGHTA and CDR2 FQGNSA come from the germline V gene. V shed 3 bases and J 5 bases; nucleotides not matched to a gene: 7. The CDR3 has 14 amino acids. The CDR3 sequence: CASSLTGFGHEQYF. The CDR3 DNA sequence: TGTGCCAGCAGCTTGACAGGGTTTGGCCACGAGCAGTACTTC.

This chain links TRBV5-1 with TRBJ1-1, with 7 bases aligning to TRBD1. Germline V CDR1 and CDR2: SGHRS, YFSETQ. V lost 2 bases and J lost 0; bases outside the gene matches: 13. CDR3 length: 18 residues. The CDR3 reads CASSFIGARTGLNTEAFF. In DNA, the CDR3 is TGCGCCAGCAGCTTCATAGGAGCTCGGACAGGACTGAACACTGAAGCTTTCTTT.

The chain recombines TRBV6-1 with TRBJ2-1; TRBD2 agrees at 8 bases. With V trimmed by 5 bases and J by 7 bases, 7 bases remained unmatched. The CDR3 contains 14 residues. The germline V gene encodes CDR1 MNHNS and CDR2 SASEGT. CDR3 region: CASSQRGLANEQFF. CDR3 DNA sequence: TGTGCCAGCAGTCAAAGAGGACTAGCAAATGAGCAGTTCTTC.

The gene calls are TRBV19 and TRBJ1-4; 9 bases align to TRBD1. The germline V gene has CDR1 LNHDA and CDR2 SQIVND (reference sequence). The length of the CDR3 is 15 residues. The trim removed 7 bases at V and 5 bases at J, leaving 8 bases unmatched. The CDR3 DNA is TGTGCCAGTAAAAACAGGGGGCGTGGGAATGAAAAACTGTTTTTT. It translates to CASKNRGRGNEKLFF.

CDR3 region: CASRSPGGGYTDTQYF. The CDR3 bases are TGTGCCAGCAGGTCCCCAGGAGGCGGATACACAGATACGCAGTATTTT. V usage is TRBV7-2 and J usage is TRBJ2-3, with D perhaps TRBD2 (5 bases). V was cut by 6 bases and J by 2 bases, with 18 bases left in between. Germline CDR1 is SGHTA and CDR2 is FQGNSA. The CDR3 spans 16 residues. Full variable domain (remainder filled in from reference TRBV7-2 and TRBJ2-3): GAGVSQSPSNKVTEKGKDVELRCDPISGHTALYWYRQSLGQGLEFLIYFQGNSAPDKSGLPSDRFSAERTGGSVSTLTIQRTQQEDSAVYLCASRSPGGGYTDTQYFGPGTRLTVL.

Comments on this clone: A read error may produce the germline difference seen at one junction end. This chain connects TRBV7-6 to TRBJ2-1, with D uncertain. The germline V gene has CDR1 SGHVS and CDR2 FNYEAQ. The CDR3 covers 15 residues. The CDR3 is CASSLPPLSDNEQFF. DNA for the CDR3: TGTGCCAGCAGTCTCCCCCCTCTCTCCGACAATGAGCAGTTCTTC.

This sequence joins TRBV30 and TRBJ2-5, with TRBD2 matching 10 bases. The end of the DNA fits TRBJ2-7 better, so the J call may be wrong. From germline, CDR1 is GTSNPN and CDR2 SVGIG (reference sequence). This CDR3 contains 14 residues. CDR3 DNA: TGTGCCTGGAGAGAAGCGGGAGGGGTCCACGAGCAGTACTTC. Translation gives CAWREAGGVHEQYF.

This clone showed up just a few times. The V gene is TRBV7-9, the J gene TRBJ1-2, with D unclear. CDR3 length: 14 residues. V was clipped by 2 bases and J by 3 bases, with 10 bases between them. Looked up from germline, CDR1 is SEHNR and CDR2 is FQNEAQ (reference sequence). CDR3 in DNA: TGTGCCAGCAGCTTATCGGGAAGGGACTATGGCTACACCTTC. As protein: CASSLSGRDYGYTF. Variable domain in full (rest from reference TRBV7-9 and TRBJ1-2): DTGVSQNPRHKITKRGQNVTFRCDPISEHNRLYWYRQTLGQGPEFLTYFQNEAQLEKSRLLSDRFSAERPKGSFSTLEIQRTEQGDSAMYLCASSLSGRDYGYTFGSGTRLTVV.

This clone was detected a few times. J is TRBJ1-5 and V is TRBV6-1; unclear D gene. The V gene lost 3 bases and the J gene lost 7 bases, with 16 bases spanning the gap. This CDR3 is 15 amino acids long. The germline V gene encodes CDR1 MNHNS and CDR2 SASEGT. The chain's CDR3 is CASSDLSRVTQPQHF. The DNA of the CDR3 is TGTGCCAGCAGTGATCTTAGCCGGGTAACGCAGCCCCAGCATTTT.

The chain joins TRBV9 to TRBJ2-7; D is possibly TRBD1 (6 bases). The germline V gene has CDR1 SGDLS and CDR2 YYNGEE. Between the trimmed V and J ends, which lost 0 bases and 6 bases, there was a span of 10 bases. The length of the CDR3 is 13 residues. In DNA, the CDR3 is TGTGCCAGCAGCGTAGATATAGGGGGCGAGCAGTACGTC. Its protein is CASSVDIGGEQYV.

The V call is TRBV5-8, the J call TRBJ1-3; D is undetermined. Germline V CDR1 and CDR2: SGHTS, YDEGEE. Deletions cut 9 bases from V and 0 bases from J, with 10 bases between. The CDR3 is 13 amino acids. In DNA, the CDR3 is TGTGCCACCTCTAGGCGCTCTGGAAACACCATATATTTT. Protein: CATSRRSGNTIYF.

Of note for this clone: Relative to the germline gene, one junction end is altered; a read error may explain this. The CDR3 DNA is TGTGCCAGCAGCTACTCCAGGCCAGGGAATCAGCCCCAGCATTTT. Its protein product is CASSYSRPGNQPQHF. The gene calls are TRBV6-5 and TRBJ1-5; TRBD1 might be the D (5 bases). Germline V gene sequence: CDR1 MNHEY, CDR2 SVGAGI. The CDR3 is made up of 15 amino acids.